The next 6 T cell receptor beta chains were all read from a single sample in a study of cytomegalovirus exposure and HLA in healthy donors. Some clones are missing from TCRdb's copy, which holds only in-frame ones; the method was immunoSEQ multiplex PCR. The table has about 180,000 clones, about nine tenths seen once. The sample consisted of PBMCs. The receptors originated from a man between 18 and 29 years old in good health and CMV-seropositive.

V and J are TRBV19 and TRBJ1-5; no firm D call. The CDR3 is 13 amino acids. Germline assignment: CDR1 LNHDA and CDR2 SQIVND (reference sequence). V lost 3 bases and J 10 bases, leaving 13 bases between the germline ends. CDR3 sequence: CASSIWAVPPQHF. The CDR3 DNA sequence: TGTGCCAGTAGTATTTGGGCAGTTCCACCCCAGCATTTT.

Only a few counts were recorded for this clone. V and J are TRBV5-4 and TRBJ2-7, with D tentatively TRBD1 (5 bases). This CDR3 has 13 residues. Trimming took 4 bases from V and 2 from J, leaving 10 bases between them. Germline CDR1 reads SGHNT; CDR2 reads YYREEE (reference sequence). DNA for the CDR3: TGTGCCAGCAGCACTCAGGGCCCCTACGAGCAGTACTTC. As protein: CASSTQGPYEQYF.

This clone was seen ten or more times. The rearrangement uses TRBV7-2 and TRBJ1-1; D not certain. The germline V gene has CDR1 SGHTA and CDR2 FQGNSA. The ends were cut back, 3 bases at V and 7 bases at J, with 9 bases in the middle. CDR3 length: 12 residues. For the CDR3, the DNA is TGTGCCAGCAGCTTGGGGAGATATGAAGCTTTCTTT. It encodes CASSLGRYEAFF.

The rearrangement links TRBV2 to TRBJ2-2, with D perhaps TRBD2 (6 bases). V was trimmed by 6 bases and J by 8 bases, leaving 10 bases between them. Germline V gene sequence: CDR1 SNHLY, CDR2 FYNNEI. The CDR3 runs 12 residues. CDR3 bases: TGTGCCAGCAGACTAGGAGGGGGGGAGCTGTTTTTT. Translating it yields CASRLGGGELFF.

The chain employs TRBV9 and TRBJ2-3, with unresolved D. V was clipped by 3 bases and J by 2 bases, with 13 bases between them. Looked up from germline, CDR1 is SGDLS and CDR2 is YYNGEE. The CDR3 extends over 15 amino acids. The CDR3 spells CASSDRRDTTDTQYF. The CDR3 region has the DNA TGTGCCAGCAGCGACCGACGCGACACCACAGATACGCAGTATTTT.

This clone appeared once. The rearrangement joins TRBV18 to TRBJ1-1; D ambiguous. Per germline, CDR1 KGHSH and CDR2 LQKENI. The V end was cut by 6 bases, the J end by 7 bases, with 12 bases between. The CDR3 spans 12 residues. CDR3 bases: TGTGCCAGCTCCCCGAGGCGGTTTGAAGCTTTCTTT. Protein: CASSPRRFEAFF.